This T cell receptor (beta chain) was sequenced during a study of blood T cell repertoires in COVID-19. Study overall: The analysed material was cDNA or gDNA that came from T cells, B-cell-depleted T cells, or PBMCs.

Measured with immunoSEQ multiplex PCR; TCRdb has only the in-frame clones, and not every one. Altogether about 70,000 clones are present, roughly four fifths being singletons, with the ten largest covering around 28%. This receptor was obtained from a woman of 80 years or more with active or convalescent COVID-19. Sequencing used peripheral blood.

As DNA, the CDR3 is TGTGCCAGCAGCCAGTCAGCGAAGGTCAATGAGCAGTTCTTC. Translation: CASSQSAKVNEQFF. The J gene is TRBJ2-1, the V gene TRBV7-2; D is ambiguous. Trimming pared 5 bases from V and 6 bases from J, leaving 14 bases between. The germline gives CDR1 SGHTA, CDR2 FQGNSA. The CDR3 covers 14 residues.